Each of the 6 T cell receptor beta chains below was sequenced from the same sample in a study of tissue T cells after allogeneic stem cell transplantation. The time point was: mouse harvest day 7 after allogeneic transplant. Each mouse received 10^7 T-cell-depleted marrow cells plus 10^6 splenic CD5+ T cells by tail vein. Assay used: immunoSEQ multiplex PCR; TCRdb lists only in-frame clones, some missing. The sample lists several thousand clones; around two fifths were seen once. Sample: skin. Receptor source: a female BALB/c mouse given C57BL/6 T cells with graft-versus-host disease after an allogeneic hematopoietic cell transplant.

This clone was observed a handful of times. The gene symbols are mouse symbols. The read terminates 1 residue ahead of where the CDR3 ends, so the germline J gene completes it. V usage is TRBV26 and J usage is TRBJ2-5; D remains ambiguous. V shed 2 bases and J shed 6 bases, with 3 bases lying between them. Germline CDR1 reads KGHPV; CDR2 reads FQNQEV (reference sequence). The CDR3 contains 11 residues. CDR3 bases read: TGTGCCAGCAGTCTGAGGGACACCCAGTAC. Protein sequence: CASSLRDTQY. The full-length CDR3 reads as CASSLRDTQYF.

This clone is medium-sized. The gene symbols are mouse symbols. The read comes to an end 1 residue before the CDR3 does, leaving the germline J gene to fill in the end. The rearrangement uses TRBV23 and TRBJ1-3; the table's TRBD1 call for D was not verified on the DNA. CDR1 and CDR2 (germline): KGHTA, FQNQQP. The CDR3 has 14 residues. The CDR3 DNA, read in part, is TGCTCCAGCAGTCCCTGGGACACTGGAAATACGCTCTAT. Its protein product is CSSSPWDTGNTLY. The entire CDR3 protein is CSSSPWDTGNTLYF. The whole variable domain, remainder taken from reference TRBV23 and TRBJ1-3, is DAAVTQKPRYLIKMKGQEAEMKCIPEKGHTAVFWYQQKQSKELKFLIYFQNQQPLDQIDMVKERFSAVCPSSSLCSLGIRTCEAEDSALYLCSSSPWDTGNTLYFGEGSRLIVV.

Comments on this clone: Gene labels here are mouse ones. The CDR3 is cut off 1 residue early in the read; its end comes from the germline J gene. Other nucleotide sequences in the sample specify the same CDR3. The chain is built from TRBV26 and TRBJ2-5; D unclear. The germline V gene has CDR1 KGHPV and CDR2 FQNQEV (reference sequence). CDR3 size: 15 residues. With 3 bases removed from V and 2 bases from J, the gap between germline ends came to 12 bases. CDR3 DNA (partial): TGTGCCAGCAGTCTATCCGGGGTGGGCCAAGACACCCAGTAC. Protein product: CASSLSGVGQDTQY. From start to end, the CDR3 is CASSLSGVGQDTQYF.

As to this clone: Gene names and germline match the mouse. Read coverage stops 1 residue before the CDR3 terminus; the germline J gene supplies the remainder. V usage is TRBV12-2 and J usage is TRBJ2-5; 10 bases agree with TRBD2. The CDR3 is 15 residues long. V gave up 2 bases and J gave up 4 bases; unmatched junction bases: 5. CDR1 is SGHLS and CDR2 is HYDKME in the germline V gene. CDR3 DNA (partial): TGTGCCAGCTCTCCTCACTGGGGGGGAGAAGACACCCAGTAC. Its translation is CASSPHWGGEDTQY. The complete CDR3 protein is CASSPHWGGEDTQYF.

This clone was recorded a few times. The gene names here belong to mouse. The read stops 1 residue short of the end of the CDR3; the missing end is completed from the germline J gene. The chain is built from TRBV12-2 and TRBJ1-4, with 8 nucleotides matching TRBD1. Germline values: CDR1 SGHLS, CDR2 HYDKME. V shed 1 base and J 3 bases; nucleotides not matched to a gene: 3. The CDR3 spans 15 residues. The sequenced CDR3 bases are TGTGCCAGCTCTCTGACAGGGGAGGCCAACGAAAGATTATTT. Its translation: CASSLTGEANERLF. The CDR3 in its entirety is CASSLTGEANERLFF.

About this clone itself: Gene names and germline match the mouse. Partial CDR3 DNA: TGTGCCAGCGGTGATGCATTGCTGGGGGGGCGGGATGAACAGTAC. Protein product: CASGDALLGGRDEQY. The full-length CDR3 reads as CASGDALLGGRDEQYF. The chain employs TRBV13-2 and TRBJ2-7, with 10 bases lining up with TRBD2. The read terminates 1 residue before the CDR3 end, so the remaining end is supplied by the germline J gene. Germline CDR1 is NNHNN and CDR2 is SYGAGS (reference sequence). Losses at the gene ends were 0 bases for V and 5 bases for J; bases not matched to a gene: 8. The CDR3 has 16 amino acids.